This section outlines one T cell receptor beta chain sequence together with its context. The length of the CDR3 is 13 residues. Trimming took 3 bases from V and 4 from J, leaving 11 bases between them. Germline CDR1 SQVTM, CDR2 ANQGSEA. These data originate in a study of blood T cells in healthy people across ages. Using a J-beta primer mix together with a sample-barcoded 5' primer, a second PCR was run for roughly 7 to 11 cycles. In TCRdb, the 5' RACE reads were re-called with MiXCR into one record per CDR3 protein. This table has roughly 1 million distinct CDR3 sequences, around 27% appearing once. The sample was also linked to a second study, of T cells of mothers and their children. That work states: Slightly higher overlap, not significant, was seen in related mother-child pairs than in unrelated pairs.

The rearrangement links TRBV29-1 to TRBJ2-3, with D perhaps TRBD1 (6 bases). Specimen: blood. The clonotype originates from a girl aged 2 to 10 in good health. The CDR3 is CSVEGTLADTQYF. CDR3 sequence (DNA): TGCAGCGTTGAGGGGACATTGGCAGATACGCAGTATTTT.